Listed below are T cell receptor beta chains from one sample, sequenced in a study of blood T cell repertoires in COVID-19. Profiling relied on immunoSEQ multiplex PCR, and the TCRdb table lists in-frame clones only, not all of them. Counted here are approximately 170,000 clones, approximately 80% occurring once; the ten biggest clones make up about 6%. Sequenced sample: PBMCs or T cells enriched from blood (not recorded which). The receptors shown here come from a man aged 35 to 55 who had recovered from COVID-19. Both conserved end residues are part of each CDR3. For some rows the clone size is stated as once, few or many, or as a class when expanded; others skip it.

V gene: TRBV27
clone size: .
CDR3 length: 18
J gene: TRBJ2-2
CDR3 protein: CASSSLLYRGERTGELFF

V gene: TRBV7-3
clone size: .
CDR3 length: 14
J gene: TRBJ1-2
CDR3 protein: CASSPQPGNYGYTF

V gene: TRBV29-1
clone size: .
CDR3 length: 13
J gene: TRBJ1-5
CDR3 protein: CSVWDRGNQPQHF

V gene: TRBV3-1/TRBV3-2
clone size: few
CDR3 length: 18
J gene: TRBJ2-1
CDR3 protein: CASSQAGLAGATYNEQFF

V gene: TRBV10-3
clone size: .
CDR3 length: 18
J gene: TRBJ2-3
CDR3 protein: CAISESRFSIAVTDTQYF

V gene: TRBV7-7
clone size: .
CDR3 length: 15
J gene: TRBJ2-5
CDR3 protein: CASSLGLAVEETQYF

V gene: TRBV9
clone size: once
CDR3 length: 14
J gene: TRBJ2-2
CDR3 protein: CASSVAGNTGELFF

V gene: TRBV12-5
clone size: once
CDR3 length: 14
J gene: TRBJ1-3
CDR3 protein: CASGLGQVGNTIYF

V gene: TRBV29-1
clone size: .
CDR3 length: 11
J gene: TRBJ2-2
CDR3 protein: CSGGWSGELFF

V gene: TRBV27
clone size: .
CDR3 length: 12
J gene: TRBJ2-1
CDR3 protein: CASSFNYNEQFF

V gene: TRBV7-9
clone size: once
CDR3 length: 12
J gene: TRBJ2-1
CDR3 protein: CASGTSENEQFF

V gene: TRBV10-1
clone size: .
CDR3 length: 16
J gene: TRBJ2-7
CDR3 protein: CASSVLRDYSPYEQYF

V gene: TRBV12-3/TRBV12-4
clone size: .
CDR3 length: 13
J gene: TRBJ1-6
CDR3 protein: CASSLGGDSPLHF

V gene: TRBV5-6
clone size: .
CDR3 length: 15
J gene: TRBJ2-3
CDR3 protein: CASSLQGDYTDTQYF

V gene: TRBV5-1
clone size: .
CDR3 length: 15
J gene: TRBJ2-5
CDR3 protein: CASSWASGGKETQYF

V gene: TRBV7-2
clone size: once
CDR3 length: 16
J gene: TRBJ2-1
CDR3 protein: CASSLGFIVGGNEQFF

V gene: TRBV28
clone size: once
CDR3 length: 13
J gene: TRBJ2-2
CDR3 protein: CASIQGNTGELFF

V gene: TRBV13
clone size: .
CDR3 length: 17
J gene: TRBJ2-1
CDR3 protein: CASSKKWRGNSYNEQFF